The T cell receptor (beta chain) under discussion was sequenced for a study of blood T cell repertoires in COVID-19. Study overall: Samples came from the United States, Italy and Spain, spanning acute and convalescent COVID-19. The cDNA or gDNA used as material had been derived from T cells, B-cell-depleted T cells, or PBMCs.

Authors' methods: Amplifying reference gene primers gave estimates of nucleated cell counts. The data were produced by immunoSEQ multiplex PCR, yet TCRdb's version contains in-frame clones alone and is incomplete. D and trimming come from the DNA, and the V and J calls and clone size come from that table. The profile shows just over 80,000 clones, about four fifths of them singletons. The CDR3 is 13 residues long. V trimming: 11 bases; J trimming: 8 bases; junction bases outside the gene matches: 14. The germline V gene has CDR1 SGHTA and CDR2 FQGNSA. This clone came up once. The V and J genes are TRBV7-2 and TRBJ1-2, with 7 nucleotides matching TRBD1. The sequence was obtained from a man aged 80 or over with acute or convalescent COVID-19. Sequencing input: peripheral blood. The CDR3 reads CAEDTAGGAGYTF. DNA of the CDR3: TGTGCCGAAGACACGGCAGGGGGTGCCGGCTACACCTTC.